This passage covers 9 T cell receptor beta chains from one sample sequenced in a study of T cell responses to AZD1222 COVID-19 vaccine. Repertoires were generated with immunoSEQ multiplex PCR, while TCRdb's copy carries only in-frame clones and drops some. Of about 150,000 clones listed, 94% were seen once; the top ten hold around 1.3%. The sequences come from peripheral blood, collected on day 0 of AZD1222 vaccination. Source of these receptors: an adult in good health.

The gene calls are TRBV2 and TRBJ2-1, with a possible D match to TRBD1 (6 bases). Trimming removed 6 bases at V and 3 bases at J, with 9 bases between. Germline-derived CDR1 and CDR2 are SNHLY and FYNNEI. CDR3 length: 13 amino acids. The CDR3: CASREDSYNEQFF. CDR3 coding DNA: TGTGCCAGCAGGGAGGACAGCTACAATGAGCAGTTCTTC. The whole variable domain, filled in from reference TRBV2 and TRBJ2-1, reads EPEVTQTPSHQVTQMGQEVILRCVPISNHLYFYWYRQILGQKVEFLVSFYNNEISEKSEIFDDQFSVERPDGSNFTLKIRSTKLEDSAMYFCASREDSYNEQFFGPGTRLTVL.

This clone was recorded many times. This sequence joins TRBV4-1 and TRBJ1-2, with D possibly being TRBD1 (5 bases). Germline CDR1 is MGHRA and CDR2 is YSYEKL. This CDR3 spans 15 amino acids. V dropped 0 bases and J dropped 2 bases, with 10 bases sitting between them. The CDR3 reads CASSQEEWGNYGYTF. The CDR3 nucleotides read TGCGCCAGCAGCCAAGAAGAATGGGGGAACTATGGCTACACCTTC.

This chain uses TRBV11-3 with TRBJ1-2; D gene unclear. The V end lost 9 bases, the J end lost 4 bases, and 18 bases lay between the germline ends. The germline gives CDR1 SGHNT, CDR2 YENEEA. The CDR3 is 14 residues long. CDR3 DNA sequence: TGTGCCAGGGCGGCAGGAGATAAGGGCTATGGCTACACCTTC. Encoded protein: CARAAGDKGYGYTF.

V is TRBV19 and J is TRBJ1-2, with TRBD1 matching over 7 bases. The CDR3 has 12 residues. V lost 6 bases, J lost 8 bases, and 6 bases stayed unmatched. From germline, CDR1 is LNHDA and CDR2 SQIVND (reference sequence). The CDR3 coding sequence is TGTGCCAGTAGCGGGACAGTGTGGGGCTACACCTTC. Amino acids: CASSGTVWGYTF.

This chain joins TRBV6-2 or TRBV6-3 and TRBJ1-6; TRBD1 agrees at 8 bases. From germline, CDR1 is MNHEY and CDR2 SVGEGT. Trimming took 6 bases from V and 12 from J; bases not matched to a gene: 13. The CDR3 totals 15 residues. In DNA, the CDR3 is TGTGCCAGCAGCTCCAGACAGGGGAACCAGGGACCCCTCCACTTT. It codes for CASSSRQGNQGPLHF.

The chain carries TRBV6-5 and TRBJ2-2, with TRBD2 matching 7 bases. CDR1 is MNHEY, CDR2 SVGAGI, per germline. The CDR3 is 15 amino acids. Unmatched junction bases numbered 9, after V lost 5 bases and J lost 6 bases. CDR3 sequence: CASSHNKGLPGELFF. CDR3 bases: TGTGCCAGCAGTCATAACAAGGGACTACCCGGGGAGCTGTTTTTT.

This chain connects TRBV5-1 to TRBJ2-1, with 13 bases lining up with TRBD2. J gave up 0 bases and V 8 bases, and 20 bases lay outside the gene matches. This CDR3 is 21 amino acids long. The germline CDR1 and CDR2 sequences are SGHRS and YFSETQ. The CDR3 nucleotides read TGCGCCAGTGGGCATCCGATGGGACTAGCGGGAATGGGGGGCTCCTACAATGAGCAGTTCTTC. It encodes CASGHPMGLAGMGGSYNEQFF.

The CDR3 region is CASSRRWDVGQYF. As DNA, the CDR3 is TGTGCCAGCAGCCGACGCTGGGACGTCGGGCAGTATTTT. V is TRBV27 and J is TRBJ2-3; tentatively, D is TRBD1 or TRBD2 (5 bases each). Germline V gene data show CDR1 as MNHEY and CDR2 as SMNVEV (reference sequence). The CDR3 loop spans 13 amino acids. The germline V and J ends were trimmed by 6 bases and 11 bases, with 18 bases remaining between them.

The J gene is TRBJ1-6, the V gene TRBV4-3; D is unclear. The V and J ends lost 0 bases and 7 bases respectively, with 16 bases between them. The CDR3 is 17 amino acids. Per germline, CDR1 LGHNA and CDR2 YSLEER. CDR3 sequence reads: CASSQDPRGAGNSPLHF. CDR3 bases: TGCGCCAGCAGCCAAGATCCGCGGGGAGCGGGGAATTCACCCCTCCACTTT.